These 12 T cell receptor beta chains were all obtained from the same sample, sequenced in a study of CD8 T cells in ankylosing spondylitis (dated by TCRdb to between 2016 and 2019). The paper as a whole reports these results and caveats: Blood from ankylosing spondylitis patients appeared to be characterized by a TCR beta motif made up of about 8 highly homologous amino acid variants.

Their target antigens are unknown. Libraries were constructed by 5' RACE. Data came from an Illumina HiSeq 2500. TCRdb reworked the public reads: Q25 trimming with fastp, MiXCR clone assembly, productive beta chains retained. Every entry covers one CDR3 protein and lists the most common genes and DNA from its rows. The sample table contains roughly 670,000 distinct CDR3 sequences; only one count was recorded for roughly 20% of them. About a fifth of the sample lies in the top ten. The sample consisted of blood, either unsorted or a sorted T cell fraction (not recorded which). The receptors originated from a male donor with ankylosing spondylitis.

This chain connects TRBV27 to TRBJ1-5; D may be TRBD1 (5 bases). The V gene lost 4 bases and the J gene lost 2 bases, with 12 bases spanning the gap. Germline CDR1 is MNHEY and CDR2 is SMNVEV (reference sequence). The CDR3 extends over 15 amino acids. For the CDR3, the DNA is TGTGCCAGCAGTTATTCAAGGGACGGCAATCAGCCCCAGCATTTT. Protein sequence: CASSYSRDGNQPQHF.

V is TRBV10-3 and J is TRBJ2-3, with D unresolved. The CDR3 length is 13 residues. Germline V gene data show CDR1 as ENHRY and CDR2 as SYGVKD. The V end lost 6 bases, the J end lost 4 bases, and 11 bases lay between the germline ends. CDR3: CAIRGGSSDTQYF. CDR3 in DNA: TGTGCCATCAGGGGCGGCTCGTCAGATACGCAGTATTTT.

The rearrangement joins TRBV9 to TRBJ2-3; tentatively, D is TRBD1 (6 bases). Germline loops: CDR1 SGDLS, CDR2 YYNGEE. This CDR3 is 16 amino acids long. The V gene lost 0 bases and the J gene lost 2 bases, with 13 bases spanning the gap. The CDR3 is CASSVVGTLSTDTQYF. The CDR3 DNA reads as TGTGCCAGCAGCGTAGTTGGGACACTCTCCACAGATACGCAGTATTTT.

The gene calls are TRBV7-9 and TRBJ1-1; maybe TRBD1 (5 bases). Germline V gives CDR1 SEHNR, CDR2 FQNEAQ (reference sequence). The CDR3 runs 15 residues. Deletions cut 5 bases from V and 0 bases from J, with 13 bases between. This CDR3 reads CASSVSGTVNTEAFF. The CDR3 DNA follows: TGTGCCAGCAGCGTATCAGGGACGGTGAACACTGAAGCTTTCTTT.

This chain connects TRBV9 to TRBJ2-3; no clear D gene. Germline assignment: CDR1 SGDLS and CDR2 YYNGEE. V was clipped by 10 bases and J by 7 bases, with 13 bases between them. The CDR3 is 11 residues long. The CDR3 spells CAPPARNTQYF. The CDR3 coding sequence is TGTGCCCCCCCAGCGAGGAATACGCAGTATTTT.

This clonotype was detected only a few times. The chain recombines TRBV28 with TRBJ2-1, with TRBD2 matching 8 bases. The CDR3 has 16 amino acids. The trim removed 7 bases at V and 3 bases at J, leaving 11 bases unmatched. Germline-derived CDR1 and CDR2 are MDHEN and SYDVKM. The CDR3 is CASKNALAGLYNEQFF. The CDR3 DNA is TGTGCCAGCAAAAACGCGCTAGCGGGTCTCTACAATGAGCAGTTCTTC.

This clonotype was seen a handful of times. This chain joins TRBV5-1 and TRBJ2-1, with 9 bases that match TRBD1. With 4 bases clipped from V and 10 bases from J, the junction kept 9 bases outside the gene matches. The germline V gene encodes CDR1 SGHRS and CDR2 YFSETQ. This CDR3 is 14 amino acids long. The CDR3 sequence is CASSPRTGVEEQFF. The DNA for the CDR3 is TGCGCCAGCAGCCCTAGGACAGGGGTTGAAGAGCAGTTCTTC.

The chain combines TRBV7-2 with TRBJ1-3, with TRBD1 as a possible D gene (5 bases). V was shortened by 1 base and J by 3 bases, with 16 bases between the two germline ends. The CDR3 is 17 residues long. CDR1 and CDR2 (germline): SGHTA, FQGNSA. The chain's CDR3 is CASSLGWGLGIGNTIYF. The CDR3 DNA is TGTGCCAGCAGCTTAGGGTGGGGCCTAGGGATTGGAAACACCATATATTTT.

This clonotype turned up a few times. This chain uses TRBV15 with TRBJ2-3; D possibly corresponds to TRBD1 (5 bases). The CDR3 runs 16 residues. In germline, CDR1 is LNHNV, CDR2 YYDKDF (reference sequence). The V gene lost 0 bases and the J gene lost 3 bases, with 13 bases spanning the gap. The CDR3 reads CATSRDGNRLTDTQYF. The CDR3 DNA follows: TGTGCCACCAGCAGAGATGGGAACAGGTTAACAGATACGCAGTATTTT.

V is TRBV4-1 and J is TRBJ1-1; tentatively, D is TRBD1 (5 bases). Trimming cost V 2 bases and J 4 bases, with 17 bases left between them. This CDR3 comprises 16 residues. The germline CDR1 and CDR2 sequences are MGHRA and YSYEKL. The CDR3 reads CASSQLDTDPLTEAFF. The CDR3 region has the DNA TGCGCCAGCAGCCAACTGGACACCGATCCCCTCACTGAAGCTTTCTTT.

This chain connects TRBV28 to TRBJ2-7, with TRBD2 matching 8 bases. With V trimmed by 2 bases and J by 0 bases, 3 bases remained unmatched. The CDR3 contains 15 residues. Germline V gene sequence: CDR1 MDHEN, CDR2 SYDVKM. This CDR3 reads CASSLGGGISYEQYF. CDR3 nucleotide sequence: TGTGCCAGCAGTTTAGGCGGGGGGATCTCCTACGAGCAGTACTTC.

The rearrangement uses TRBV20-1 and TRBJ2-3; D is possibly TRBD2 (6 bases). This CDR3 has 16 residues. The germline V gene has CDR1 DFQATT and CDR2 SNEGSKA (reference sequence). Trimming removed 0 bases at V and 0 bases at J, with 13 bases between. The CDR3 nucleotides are TGCAGTGCTAGAGATCTTTTAGGACTAAGCACAGATACGCAGTATTTT. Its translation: CSARDLLGLSTDTQYF.